This TCR beta chain was observed in a study of CD8 T cells in ankylosing spondylitis. Study-level findings and limits: Blood of patients with ankylosing spondylitis appeared to be characterized by a TCR beta motif of seven or eight highly homologous variants. Significant enrichment of disease-linked clones was reportedly seen in matched ankylosing spondylitis synovial fluid.

TCRdb re-derived calls from the 5' RACE reads in MiXCR, one entry per CDR3 protein. The profile shows some 700,000 distinct CDR3 sequences, around 20% of them singletons. With 4 bases clipped from V and 9 bases from J, the junction kept 5 bases outside the gene matches. The CDR3 consists of 13 residues. The germline V gene encodes CDR1 SGHRS and CDR2 YFSETQ. This clonotype turned up a few times. Its antigen is as yet unknown. This sequence joins TRBV5-1 and TRBJ2-5; 11 nucleotides line up with TRBD1. The material sequenced was blood, either unsorted or a sorted T cell fraction (not recorded which). This TCR derives from a male donor with ankylosing spondylitis. For the CDR3, the DNA is TGCGCCAGCAGCACAGGGACAGGGGGGGCCCAGTACTTC. This translates into CASSTGTGGAQYF.